Shown below are 18 T cell receptor beta chains from a single sample sequenced in a study of blood T cells in healthy people across ages. A second roughly 6 to 11 cycle PCR used barcoded and J-beta primers. TCRdb used MiXCR to reprocess the 5' RACE reads, holding one entry per CDR3 protein. Altogether approximately 1,100,000 distinct CDR3 sequences are present, 45% being singletons, with the ten largest covering about 19%. Input material: blood. Receptor source: a woman aged 55-69 years in good health.

The genes are TRBV11-1 and TRBJ2-7; 7 bases agree with TRBD2. Germline V gene lookup returns CDR1 SGHAT and CDR2 FQDESV (reference sequence). The CDR3 contains 17 residues. The trim removed 0 bases at V and 0 bases at J, leaving 8 bases unmatched. The CDR3 spells CASSLALGRGSSYEQYF. Written as DNA, the CDR3 is TGTGCCAGCAGCTTAGCCCTTGGACGCGGGAGCTCCTACGAGCAGTACTTC.

The rearrangement links TRBV21-1 to TRBJ2-1; no check of the table's D call, TRBD1, against the DNA was made. TRBV21-1 is described as a pseudogene. This CDR3 is 15 amino acids long. CDR3 sequence (DNA): TGTGCCAGCAGCCATTCGGGACAGGGGCTTTTGGAGCAGTTCTTC. Translated, it gives CASSHSGQGLLEQFF.

This rearrangement joins TRBV20-1 to TRBJ2-3; D not certain. CDR1 DFQATT and CDR2 SNEGSKA come from the germline V gene (reference sequence). The CDR3 has 14 amino acids. V lost 2 bases to trimming and J lost 0 bases, with 9 bases between them. The chain's CDR3 is CSARPGYSTDTQYF. The CDR3 bases are TGCAGTGCTAGACCCGGATATAGCACAGATACGCAGTATTTT.

This clonotype was counted a few times. V and J are TRBV7-2 and TRBJ2-5; 8 bases fit TRBD2. The CDR3 contains 14 residues. Trimming cost V 6 bases and J 5 bases; bases outside gene matches: 8. Germline CDR1 and CDR2: SGHTA and FQGNSA. DNA of the CDR3: TGTGCCAGCAGAGAACTAGCGGAGATGGAGACCCAGTACTTC. Amino acid sequence: CASRELAEMETQYF.

The chain carries TRBV3-1 and TRBJ1-2; the D is unclear. Looked up from germline, CDR1 is LGHDT and CDR2 is YNNKEL (reference sequence). CDR3 length: 15 amino acids. Trimming pared 3 bases from V and 4 bases from J, leaving 15 bases between. The CDR3 loop reads CASSQDPVNIYGYTF. The CDR3, as DNA: TGTGCCAGCAGCCAGGACCCAGTAAACATCTATGGCTACACCTTC.

This clonotype has a handful of counts. The rearrangement links TRBV9 to TRBJ2-3; 8 positions agree with TRBD2. Germline V lookup: CDR1 SGDLS, CDR2 YYNGEE. The V and J ends lost 1 base and 0 bases, in that order; junction bases with no gene match: 4. CDR3 length: 16 amino acids. CDR3 sequence: CASSVYPSGSTDTQYF. Here the CDR3 DNA reads TGTGCCAGCAGCGTATATCCTAGCGGGAGCACAGATACGCAGTATTTT.

This clonotype has more than one count but fewer than ten. The chain carries TRBV6-5 and TRBJ2-6, with TRBD1 as a possible D gene (5 bases). Trimming removed 0 bases from V and 1 base from J, with 16 bases in between. In germline, CDR1 is MNHEY, CDR2 SVGAGI. There are 19 residues in the CDR3. In DNA, the CDR3 is TGTGCCAGCAGTTACTCCATGACAGCCTTTAATTCTGGGGCCAACGTCCTGACTTTC. Encoded protein: CASSYSMTAFNSGANVLTF.

This clonotype occurred once. The chain joins TRBV20-1 to TRBJ2-4, with D perhaps TRBD1 (5 bases). Germline V gene data show CDR1 as DFQATT and CDR2 as SNEGSKA (reference sequence). The CDR3 totals 12 residues. V lost 6 bases, J lost 15 bases, and 21 bases lay in between. This CDR3 is CSAPVGAERPYF. The CDR3 DNA reads as TGCAGTGCCCCCGTTGGGGCGGAGAGGCCGTACTTC.

The V gene is TRBV20-1, the J gene TRBJ2-1, with D possibly matching TRBD1 (6 bases). From germline, CDR1 is DFQATT and CDR2 SNEGSKA (reference sequence). The V end lost 4 bases, the J end lost 10 bases, and 14 bases lay between the germline ends. CDR3 length equals 12 residues. CDR3 amino acids: CSATHRVDEQFF. Written as DNA, the CDR3 is TGCAGTGCTACCCACAGGGTGGACGAGCAGTTCTTC.

As concerns this clonotype: Given a much more abundant clone one base away, this may be a read error. The V and J genes are TRBV6-5 and TRBJ1-2; no clear D gene. The CDR3 loop spans 12 amino acids. Germline CDR1 and CDR2: MNHEY and SVGAGI. CDR3 in amino acids: CAGSYSNYGYTF. As DNA, the CDR3 is TGTGCCGGCAGTTACTCGAACTATGGCTACACCTTC.

This clonotype was found a few times. This chain uses TRBV9 with TRBJ1-5; D remains ambiguous. Germline loops: CDR1 SGDLS, CDR2 YYNGEE. Deletions cut 6 bases from V and 4 bases from J, with 8 bases between. The CDR3 consists of 12 residues. The CDR3 region is CASNNGNQPQHF. The CDR3 DNA reads TGTGCCAGCAATAATGGGAATCAGCCCCAGCATTTT.

This chain uses TRBV29-1 with TRBJ2-1, with 7 bases identical to TRBD2. V shed 3 bases, J shed 6 bases, and the junction held 11 bases outside the gene matches. The CDR3 covers 15 residues. CDR1 SQVTM and CDR2 ANQGSEA come from the germline V gene. In DNA form, the CDR3 reads TGCAGCGTTGAGGGTGGGCGGGAGAGTCTCAATGAGCAGTTCTTC. Amino acids: CSVEGGRESLNEQFF.

There are a few counts of this clonotype. The chain carries TRBV27 and TRBJ1-5, with D perhaps TRBD1 (6 bases). The CDR3 loop spans 15 amino acids. V was shortened by 5 bases and J by 5 bases, with 16 bases between the two germline ends. Germline V gene sequence: CDR1 MNHEY, CDR2 SMNVEV (reference sequence). This chain's CDR3 is CASSRSGTRDQPQHF. The CDR3 bases are TGTGCCAGCAGTCGATCCGGGACACGAGATCAGCCCCAGCATTTT.

This chain uses TRBV20-1 with TRBJ2-3; 8 bases align to TRBD2. The CDR3 spans 15 residues. V shed 0 bases, J shed 1 base, and the junction held 3 bases outside the gene matches. CDR1 is DFQATT, CDR2 SNEGSKA, per germline (reference sequence). The CDR3 sequence is CSARDPGGGTDTQYF. Written as DNA, the CDR3 is TGCAGTGCTAGAGATCCGGGAGGGGGCACAGATACGCAGTATTTT.

The rearrangement uses TRBV6-6 and TRBJ1-3, with D perhaps matching TRBD1 (5 bases). This CDR3 comprises 15 residues. V shed 3 bases and J shed 2 bases, with 11 bases lying between them. CDR1 MNHNY and CDR2 SVGAGI come from the germline V gene (reference sequence). Written as DNA, the CDR3 is TGTGCCAGCAGTTATGAAGGGGTAGCTGGAAACACCATATATTTT. Amino acids: CASSYEGVAGNTIYF.

This clonotype was detected only a few times. V is TRBV9 and J is TRBJ2-6; no firm D call. CDR3 length: 17 amino acids. V was trimmed by 0 bases and J by 1 base, leaving 11 bases between them. The germline V gene encodes CDR1 SGDLS and CDR2 YYNGEE. The chain's CDR3 is CASSVVSRSSGANVLTF. In nucleotides, the CDR3 is TGTGCCAGCAGCGTAGTTTCCCGTTCGTCTGGGGCCAACGTCCTGACTTTC.

The chain joins TRBV7-6 to TRBJ2-7, with TRBD2 matching 10 bases. CDR3 length: 15 residues. CDR1 is SGHVS and CDR2 is FNYEAQ in the germline V gene. The trim removed 1 base at V and 4 bases at J, leaving 4 bases unmatched. CDR3: CASSLGGTSEYEQYF. CDR3 DNA sequence: TGTGCCAGCAGCTTAGGTGGGACTAGCGAGTACGAGCAGTACTTC.

The chain couples TRBV7-9 to TRBJ1-2, with 9 positions matching TRBD1. With 5 bases clipped from V and 2 bases from J, the junction kept 9 bases outside the gene matches. The CDR3 runs 16 residues. CDR1 is SEHNR and CDR2 is FQNEAQ in the germline V gene (reference sequence). The DNA of the CDR3 is TGTGCCAGCAGCCTCAGGACAGGGGTTTTGAACTATGGCTACACCTTC. This encodes CASSLRTGVLNYGYTF.